These 7 T cell receptor beta chains came from one sample sequenced in a study of T cells after yellow fever vaccination. TCRdb reprocessed the 5' RACE reads via MiXCR and lists one record per CDR3 protein. Here the sample spans 300,000 to 350,000 distinct CDR3 sequences, roughly 4% being singletons. The sample in question was PBMCs, obtained 5 days after the yellow fever booster vaccination. Source of these receptors: a man between 18 and 35 years old who received the YFV17D yellow fever vaccine.

The chain couples TRBV6-2 or TRBV6-3 to TRBJ2-1; 11 bases fit TRBD1. Germline V gene lookup returns CDR1 MNHEY and CDR2 SVGEGT. Trimming at V came to 4 bases and at J to 7 bases, leaving 6 bases not matched to a gene. The CDR3 extends over 15 amino acids. CDR3 nucleotide sequence: TGTGCCAGCAGTTCCGCCGGGACAGGGGGGAATGAGCAGTTCTTC. Its protein is CASSSAGTGGNEQFF.

This clonotype appeared a few times. V is TRBV18 and J is TRBJ2-2; 7 bases fit TRBD2. There are 17 residues in the CDR3. After removal of 5 bases from V and 2 bases from J, the junction contained 11 bases not matched to a gene. CDR1 is KGHSH and CDR2 is LQKENI in the germline V gene. The CDR3 DNA follows: TGTGCCAGCTCATCAACGACTAGCCGGATCAACACCGGGGAGCTGTTTTTT. It yields the protein CASSSTTSRINTGELFF.

This clonotype was seen a few times. The chain employs TRBV10-3 and TRBJ2-7; D is undetermined. Germline lookup yields CDR1 ENHRY and CDR2 SYGVKD. This CDR3 has 12 amino acids. Between the trimmed V and J ends, which lost 4 bases and 6 bases, there was a span of 10 bases. The DNA for the CDR3 is TGTGCCATCAGTGGGGCAGGTTCCGAGCAGTACTTC. Translation: CAISGAGSEQYF.

This clonotype has more than one count but fewer than ten. The V gene is TRBV7-3, the J gene TRBJ2-5; TRBD2 might be the D (7 bases). This CDR3 has 15 residues. Germline V CDR1 and CDR2: SGHTA, FQGTGA. With 3 bases removed from V and 2 bases from J, the gap between germline ends came to 13 bases. CDR3: CASSFGGAGQETQYF. The CDR3 DNA is TGTGCCAGCAGCTTTGGGGGGGCCGGGCAAGAGACCCAGTACTTC.

V usage is TRBV7-6 and J usage is TRBJ2-1; no definite D call. V lost 4 bases, J lost 6 bases, and 7 bases lay in between. CDR1 is SGHVS, CDR2 FNYEAQ, per germline. This CDR3 spans 12 amino acids. CDR3 DNA: TGTGCCAGCAGCTCATATTCCAATGAGCAGTTCTTC. Translation: CASSSYSNEQFF.

The chain uses TRBV21-1 and TRBJ1-4. TRBV21-1 is a known pseudogene. CDR3 length equals 16 residues. The CDR3 coding sequence is TGTGCCAGCAGCAAAGAGCGGGGAATTGGGAATGAAAAACTGTTTTTT. Its protein is CASSKERGIGNEKLFF.

Details on this clonotype: This sequence may be a read error, since a much larger clone differs from it by one base. The rearrangement joins TRBV20-1 to TRBJ2-1; D gene unclear. Germline V gene sequence: CDR1 DFQATT, CDR2 SNEGSKA (reference sequence). The length of the CDR3 is 10 residues. V gave up 6 bases and J gave up 12 bases, with 12 bases separating them. The CDR3 bases are TGCAGTGCCAACAACACCGGGCAGTTCTTC. Its translation is CSANNTGQFF.